This is a list of T cell receptor beta chains from one sample in a study of T cells in Graves' hyperthyroidism and ophthalmopathy. TCRdb re-derived calls from the multiplex PCR reads in MiXCR, one entry per CDR3 protein. The sample contains hundreds of thousands of distinct CDR3 sequences, more than 20% of which appear only once. Sample: blood. The receptor source for this set is a man between 25 and 39 years old with Graves' ophthalmopathy. CDR3s include the opening cysteine and the closing phenylalanine or tryptophan. A D gene is named only where the DNA matches it firmly. The size of a clone is reported for some rows only, either as once, few or many, or as a class for expanded clones.

J: TRBJ2-1; V: TRBV27; size: .; D: TRBD2; CDR3: CASRSGLAPYNEQFF; DNA: TGTGCCAGCAGATCGGGACTAGCGCCCTACAATGAGCAGTTCTTC
J: TRBJ2-1; V: TRBV28; size: .; D: .; CDR3: CASSGIAYNEQFF; DNA: TGTGCCAGCAGCGGGATTGCCTACAATGAGCAGTTCTTC
J: TRBJ2-1; V: TRBV28; size: few; D: .; CDR3: CASSLYGGLTSSHGTYYNEQFF; DNA: TGTGCCAGCAGTTTATATGGAGGTCTTACTAGCAGCCATGGAACTTACTACAATGAGCAGTTCTTC
J: TRBJ2-3; V: TRBV6-1; size: few; D: TRBD2; CDR3: CASSEQTSGNPDTQYF; DNA: TGTGCCAGCAGTGAGCAGACTAGCGGGAACCCAGATACGCAGTATTTT
J: TRBJ2-3; V: TRBV6-2/TRBV6-3; size: few; D: .; CDR3: CASSWDLADTQYF; DNA: TGTGCCAGCAGTTGGGACCTCGCAGATACGCAGTATTTT
J: TRBJ1-2; V: TRBV28; size: .; D: .; CDR3: CASSPKPRRREGYTF; DNA: TGTGCCAGCAGTCCGAAGCCGCGCAGGAGGGAAGGCTACACCTTC
J: TRBJ2-2; V: TRBV28; size: few; D: TRBD2; CDR3: CASSPPRGGGRTFF; DNA: TGTGCCAGCAGTCCCCCCCGAGGCGGGGGGAGAACGTTTTTT
J: TRBJ2-2; V: TRBV4-2; size: .; D: .; CDR3: CASSQEPTYIGELFF; DNA: TGTGCCAGCAGCCAAGAACCAACCTACATCGGGGAGCTGTTTTTT
J: TRBJ2-7; V: TRBV28; size: many; D: .; CDR3: CASSFTFSKREQYF; DNA: TGTGCCAGCAGTTTCACGTTCAGCAAACGCGAGCAGTACTTC
J: TRBJ2-3; V: TRBV18; size: few; D: TRBD2; CDR3: CASSPTSGIRTDTQYF; DNA: TGTGCCAGCTCACCAACTAGCGGGATCCGCACAGATACGCAGTATTTT
J: TRBJ1-6; V: TRBV3-1; size: few; D: TRBD1; CDR3: CASSPLTGTSPLHF; DNA: TGTGCCAGCAGCCCATTGACAGGGACTTCACCCCTCCACTTT
J: TRBJ2-1; V: TRBV13; size: .; D: TRBD1; CDR3: CASSAHRGVGNEQFF; DNA: TGTGCCAGCAGCGCGCACAGGGGAGTCGGCAATGAGCAGTTCTTC
J: TRBJ2-2; V: TRBV6-2/TRBV6-3; size: .; D: TRBD1; CDR3: CATLGQDENTGELFF; DNA: TGTGCCACCCTGGGACAGGATGAGAACACCGGGGAGCTGTTTTTT
J: TRBJ1-4; V: TRBV27; size: .; D: .; CDR3: CASSVRQDFEKLFF; DNA: TGTGCCAGCAGTGTTCGACAGGATTTCGAAAAACTGTTTTTT
J: TRBJ2-2; V: TRBV6-1; size: few; D: .; CDR3: CASRSYLGGVTGELFF; DNA: TGTGCCAGCAGATCTTACTTGGGCGGAGTTACCGGGGAGCTGTTTTTT
J: TRBJ2-1; V: TRBV11-2; size: .; D: TRBD2; CDR3: CASSRGTSGSGRDNEQFF; DNA: TGTGCCAGCAGCCGAGGGACTAGCGGGAGTGGAAGGGACAATGAGCAGTTCTTC
J: TRBJ2-6; V: TRBV20-1; size: few; D: .; CDR3: CSASGSSGANVLTF; DNA: TGCAGTGCTAGTGGGAGCTCTGGGGCCAACGTCCTGACTTTC
J: TRBJ1-1; V: TRBV6-1; size: .; D: TRBD1; CDR3: CATVTGGAGTEAFF; DNA: TGTGCCACCGTGACAGGGGGCGCCGGCACTGAAGCTTTCTTT
J: TRBJ1-1; V: TRBV10-3; size: few; D: .; CDR3: CAISEGMNTEAFF; DNA: TGTGCCATCAGTGAGGGTATGAACACTGAAGCTTTCTTT
J: TRBJ1-2; V: TRBV4-3; size: .; D: .; CDR3: CASSPELGKAYGYTF; DNA: TGCGCCAGCAGCCCGGAGCTGGGGAAGGCATATGGCTACACCTTC
J: TRBJ1-3; V: TRBV3-1; size: many; D: .; CDR3: CASSHASGRNTIYF; DNA: TGTGCCAGCAGCCACGCGTCGGGACGAAACACCATATATTTT
J: TRBJ2-6; V: TRBV27; size: .; D: .; CDR3: CASRGVGSGANVLTF; DNA: TGTGCCAGCAGGGGGGTCGGCTCTGGGGCCAACGTCCTGACTTTC
J: TRBJ2-7; V: TRBV10-3; size: .; D: TRBD2; CDR3: CAVAGVFSYEQYF; DNA: TGTGCCGTAGCGGGGGTTTTCTCCTACGAGCAGTACTTC
J: TRBJ2-7; V: TRBV11-2; size: many; D: TRBD2; CDR3: CASSNRTSGRTIYEQYF; DNA: TGTGCCAGCAGCAACCGGACTAGCGGGAGGACCATCTACGAGCAGTACTTC
J: TRBJ2-7; V: TRBV28; size: many; D: TRBD2; CDR3: CASSLGREWNEQYF; DNA: TGTGCCAGCAGTTTAGGGCGGGAGTGGAACGAGCAGTACTTC
J: TRBJ1-1; V: TRBV2; size: many; D: TRBD1; CDR3: CASCLPGQGVMNTEAFF; DNA: TGTGCCAGTTGCTTACCGGGACAGGGGGTTATGAACACTGAAGCTTTCTTT
J: TRBJ2-3; V: TRBV27; size: many; D: .; CDR3: CASSLGLLTDTQYF; DNA: TGTGCCAGCAGTTTAGGGCTCCTCACAGATACGCAGTATTTT
J: TRBJ1-1; V: TRBV2; size: many; D: .; CDR3: CASPKGDTEAFF; DNA: TGTGCCAGCCCAAAAGGGGACACTGAAGCTTTCTTT
J: TRBJ2-5; V: TRBV28; size: many; D: TRBD1; CDR3: CATLTQGAGQETQYF; DNA: TGTGCCACCCTAACGCAGGGGGCAGGGCAAGAGACCCAGTACTTC
J: TRBJ1-4; V: TRBV12-3/TRBV12-4; size: .; D: TRBD1; CDR3: CASSAYRGKLFF; DNA: TGTGCCAGCAGTGCGTACAGGGGGAAACTGTTTTTT
J: TRBJ1-3; V: TRBV7-9; size: .; D: TRBD1; CDR3: CASSSGGTDGNTIYF; DNA: TGTGCCAGCAGCTCCGGAGGGACAGACGGAAACACCATATATTTT
J: TRBJ2-1; V: TRBV29-1; size: .; D: TRBD2; CDR3: CSVDGLAYNEQFF; DNA: TGCAGCGTTGATGGACTAGCGTACAATGAGCAGTTCTTC